The entry that follows covers one T cell receptor beta chain sequence. These data are taken from a study of OX40 agonist ivuxolimab in advanced cancers. At the level of the study: Participants, around 80% male, averaged roughly 59 years of age, ranging from roughly 23 to 90.

The length of the CDR3 is 14 residues. Germline assignment: CDR1 KGHSH and CDR2 LQKENI. Trimming shortened V by 2 bases and J by 0 bases, and 4 bases separated the two germline ends. The protocol was immunoSEQ multiplex PCR, while the TCRdb copy is restricted to in-frame clones and leaves out a portion. The sample records 67,000 or so clones, roughly 89% being singletons. The rearrangement links TRBV18 to TRBJ2-2; D call uncertain. This clonotype originated in an adult with an advanced solid tumor such as melanoma, head and neck, liver or kidney cancer. Here the sequenced sample was CD4+ or CD8+ T cells sorted from blood, taken in a trial of the OX40 agonist ivuxolimab. CDR3 bases: TGTGCCAGCTCACCATTTCCGAACACCGGGGAGCTGTTTTTT. Amino acid sequence: CASSPFPNTGELFF. The full variable domain, rest sourced from reference TRBV18 and TRBJ2-2, is NAGVMQNPRHLVRRRGQEARLRCSPMKGHSHVYWYRQLPEEGLKFMVYLQKENIIDESGMPKERFSAEFPKEGPSILRIQQVVRGDSAAYFCASSPFPNTGELFFGEGSRLTVL.